This T cell receptor beta chain originates from a study of blood T cells in healthy people across ages. Study background: Using template switching, researchers captured about one barcoded beta molecule for each two T cells. Study conclusions and caveats: Considered underestimates were the diversity estimates obtained from one million T cells. Nothing was known about donor CMV status, and this possibly confounded expanded clonotype changes.

The table lists this clonotype with many counts. Its matching antigen is unknown. Trimming removed 0 bases from V and 4 bases from J, with 10 bases in between. This CDR3 spans 14 amino acids. Germline V gene data show CDR1 as SGHRS and CDR2 as YFSETQ. A second about 7 to 11 cycle PCR used barcoded and J-beta primers. Carrying 12 random nucleotides, a template-switch adaptor labeled each individual cDNA molecule. TCRdb called the 5' RACE reads again in MiXCR, with one record for every CDR3 protein. The sample includes 1.4 million to 1.5 million distinct CDR3 sequences, 42% of them seen just once. The sequence came from a woman younger than 35 in good health. The chain uses TRBV5-1 and TRBJ2-5; D may match TRBD1 or TRBD2 (5 bases each). Material: blood. The CDR3: CASSLERGGETQYF. CDR3 coding DNA: TGCGCCAGCAGCTTGGAGAGGGGTGGAGAGACCCAGTACTTC.